A single sample gave rise to the 29 T cell receptor beta chains below, sequenced in a study of T cell clonotyping in hematopoietic cell transplantation. As to time point: recipient sample about 28 days before transplant, after cytoreduction. Sequenced by immunoSEQ multiplex PCR; TCRdb stores in-frame clones only, minus some. The repertoire includes 35,000 to 45,000 clones, 90% to 95% of them detected once, and around 1.6% sits in the top ten. Sequenced here: peripheral blood mononuclear cells, sampled before stem cell transplant. The receptors stem from a man in his forties or fifties with chronic myeloid leukemia. Some clones in this sample may be carry-over from other donors' samples.

The J gene is TRBJ2-5, the V gene TRBV5-1, with 9 bases that match TRBD1. The germline gives CDR1 SGHRS, CDR2 YFSETQ. The CDR3 extends over 17 amino acids. The V and J ends lost 2 bases and 5 bases, in that order; junction bases with no gene match: 13. The CDR3 region is CASSLMGRDRVGETQYF. The DNA of the CDR3 is TGCGCCAGCAGCTTAATGGGACGGGACAGGGTGGGTGAGACCCAGTACTTC.

This clone appeared once. The gene calls are TRBV2 and TRBJ1-1; TRBD1 aligns across 7 bases. The CDR3 covers 14 residues. Germline assignment: CDR1 SNHLY and CDR2 FYNNEI. J lost 11 bases, V lost 2 bases, and 11 bases had no gene match. CDR3 sequence (DNA): TGTGCCAGCAGTGAACTCGGACAGGATCTTAACGCTTTCTTT. This translates into CASSELGQDLNAFF.

CDR3 nucleotide sequence: TGCAGCGTCTACAGGGGGGGTAACTATGGCTACACCTTC. Translated, it gives CSVYRGGNYGYTF. The gene calls are TRBV29-1 and TRBJ1-2; TRBD1 matches 8 bases. CDR3 length: 13 amino acids. The V gene's germline CDR1 is SQVTM and CDR2 ANQGSEA. Trimming removed 6 bases from V and 1 base from J; junction bases left unmatched: 4.

Here the CDR3 reads CASSNRAERGYTF. The CDR3 DNA is TGTGCCAGTAGTAATCGGGCAGAGCGGGGCTACACCTTC. V is TRBV19 and J is TRBJ1-2, with no clear D. Germline CDR1 LNHDA, CDR2 SQIVND (reference sequence). The CDR3 is made up of 13 amino acids. The germline V and J ends were trimmed by 4 bases and 8 bases, with 14 bases remaining between them.

The chain employs TRBV7-8 and TRBJ2-1; D ambiguous. Germline V gives CDR1 SGHVS, CDR2 FQNEAQ. The CDR3 contains 13 residues. Trimming took 4 bases from V and 3 from J, leaving 7 bases between them. In DNA, the CDR3 is TGTGCCAGCAGCTCGAACCGCTACAATGAGCAGTTCTTC. It encodes CASSSNRYNEQFF.

The chain links TRBV19 to TRBJ1-2; D is uncertain. Germline CDR1 and CDR2: LNHDA and SQIVND (reference sequence). The CDR3 is 14 residues long. V lost 3 bases to trimming and J lost 4 bases, with 12 bases between them. The CDR3 loop reads CASSIEDGAYGYTF. CDR3 DNA sequence: TGTGCCAGTAGTATCGAGGACGGCGCCTATGGCTACACCTTC.

The chain carries TRBV28 and TRBJ1-2, with D perhaps TRBD1 (5 bases). CDR1 and CDR2 (germline): MDHEN, SYDVKM. The CDR3 contains 13 residues. Trimming left V 10 bases short and J 0 bases short, with 12 bases between. CDR3 coding DNA: TGTGCCACGGGGGGGGGTTCTAACTATGGCTACACCTTC. Translating gives CATGGGSNYGYTF.

The chain uses TRBV30 and TRBJ2-7; no firm D call. V gave up 1 base and J gave up 0 bases, with 7 bases separating them. The CDR3 is made up of 13 amino acids. Germline CDR1 reads GTSNPN; CDR2 reads SVGIG (reference sequence). CDR3 in DNA: TGTGCCTGGAGTGAGGCAGTCTCCTACGAGCAGTACTTC. Translation gives CAWSEAVSYEQYF.

V and J are TRBV5-6 and TRBJ1-5; the match to TRBD1 covers 7 bases. From germline, CDR1 is SGHDT and CDR2 YYEEEE. V was pared by 4 bases and J by 7 bases, with 11 bases of the junction left unmatched. The CDR3 is 15 amino acids. CDR3 region: CASSRGGGARQPQHF. The DNA of the CDR3 is TGTGCCAGCAGCCGGGGAGGGGGCGCTCGCCAGCCCCAGCATTTT.

This clone was seen more than once but under ten times. The V call is TRBV28, the J call TRBJ2-1, with D possibly matching TRBD1 (5 bases). Trimming pared 5 bases from V and 8 bases from J, leaving 22 bases between. There are 16 residues in the CDR3. Germline V gene data show CDR1 as MDHEN and CDR2 as SYDVKM. The CDR3 DNA reads as TGTGCCAGCAGTCCACTTAGCAGGGTTACCAAGGATGAGCAGTTCTTC. Translating gives CASSPLSRVTKDEQFF.

This sequence joins TRBV19 and TRBJ1-1; maybe TRBD1 (5 bases). This CDR3 is built from 12 residues. Trimming stripped 8 bases from V and 12 bases from J, with 19 bases between. Germline CDR1 and CDR2: LNHDA and SQIVND (reference sequence). CDR3 sequence: CASAEILQGTFF. The CDR3 nucleotides read TGTGCCAGTGCGGAAATCCTCCAGGGAACTTTCTTT.

V gene TRBV7-3 combines with J gene TRBJ2-7, with 9 bases identical to TRBD1. CDR3 length: 18 amino acids. Germline assignment: CDR1 SGHTA and CDR2 FQGTGA. V gave up 3 bases and J gave up 0 bases; unmatched junction bases: 12. This CDR3 reads CASSFADWRTGASYEQYF. CDR3 sequence (DNA): TGTGCCAGCAGCTTTGCGGACTGGCGGACAGGGGCCTCCTACGAGCAGTACTTC.

V and J are TRBV7-2 and TRBJ1-2; D may be TRBD1 (6 bases). CDR1 is SGHTA, CDR2 FQGNSA, per germline. This CDR3 is 15 amino acids long. V lost 1 base to trimming and J lost 6 bases, with 15 bases between them. The CDR3 spells CASSLVGGPRNGYTF. Written as DNA, the CDR3 is TGTGCCAGCAGCTTAGTAGGGGGTCCCAGGAATGGCTACACCTTC.

The chain links TRBV4-2 to TRBJ1-5; D gene unclear. Trimming stripped 1 base from V and 6 bases from J, with 13 bases between. The CDR3 covers 15 residues. Germline loops: CDR1 LGHNA, CDR2 YNFKEQ. The CDR3 reads CASSQGKGVGQPQHF. For the CDR3, the DNA is TGTGCCAGCAGCCAAGGGAAGGGTGTCGGTCAGCCCCAGCATTTT.

This clone is a singleton in its sample. This chain uses TRBV9 with TRBJ1-1, with D tentatively TRBD1 (5 bases). The V gene's germline CDR1 is SGDLS and CDR2 YYNGEE. This CDR3 contains 15 residues. Trimming took off 2 bases at V and 3 bases at J, with 14 bases between the two ends. CDR3 sequence (DNA): TGTGCCAGCAGCGTGAGTTCTTGGGGGTACACTGAAGCTTTCTTT. It encodes CASSVSSWGYTEAFF.

The CDR3 DNA reads as TGTGCCAGCAGCTCGGGACAGGATAGCTCCTACGAGCAGTACTTC. Translation gives CASSSGQDSSYEQYF. The chain has TRBV9 and TRBJ2-7; 8 bases map to TRBD1. The CDR3 is made up of 15 amino acids. V lost 4 bases to trimming and J lost 0 bases; unmatched junction nucleotides: 6. Germline V gene lookup returns CDR1 SGDLS and CDR2 YYNGEE.

This chain links TRBV4-2 with TRBJ1-5; D not resolved. The CDR3 consists of 15 residues. Looked up from germline, CDR1 is LGHNA and CDR2 is YNFKEQ. V gave up 4 bases and J gave up 4 bases, with 14 bases separating them. CDR3 loop: CASSPSRERNQPQHF. The CDR3, as DNA: TGTGCCAGCAGCCCGTCTCGGGAGAGGAATCAGCCCCAGCATTTT.

The J gene is TRBJ1-2, the V gene TRBV2, with 11 positions matching TRBD1. From germline, CDR1 is SNHLY and CDR2 FYNNEI. The trim removed 5 bases at V and 2 bases at J, leaving 4 bases unmatched. This CDR3 is built from 15 residues. The DNA for the CDR3 is TGTGCCAGCAGTCCGCGGACAGGGGGCAACTATGGCTACACCTTC. Amino acids: CASSPRTGGNYGYTF.

This chain links TRBV7-2 with TRBJ2-3; the D is unclear. This CDR3 has 15 residues. Germline CDR1 and CDR2: SGHTA and FQGNSA. Deletions cut 2 bases from V and 1 base from J, with 10 bases between. DNA for the CDR3: TGTGCCAGCAGCTTATACGCCTCAGGCACAGATACGCAGTATTTT. Amino acids: CASSLYASGTDTQYF.

As to this clone: One end of the junction does not line up with germline, which may come from a read error. The chain employs TRBV7-7 and TRBJ2-3, with D unresolved. Germline V gene sequence: CDR1 SSHAT, CDR2 FNYEAQ (reference sequence). CDR3 size: 15 residues. The CDR3 DNA reads as TGTGCTAGCAGCTTAGGACCCGGCAGCACAGATACGCAGTATTTT. This sequence encodes CASSLGPGSTDTQYF.

This clone was detected a few times. V usage is TRBV2 and J usage is TRBJ1-3; a weak D match, TRBD1 (5 bases). Trimming left V 7 bases short and J 0 bases short, with 13 bases between. This CDR3 has 15 amino acids. Germline CDR1 reads SNHLY; CDR2 reads FYNNEI. The CDR3 protein is CASIRDRYSGNTIYF. Written as DNA, the CDR3 is TGTGCCAGCATCCGGGACCGATACTCTGGAAACACCATATATTTT.

The chain links TRBV5-8 to TRBJ2-7, with TRBD1 as a possible D gene (5 bases). The CDR3 is 15 residues long. Germline assignment: CDR1 SGHTS and CDR2 YDEGEE. V gave up 1 base and J gave up 2 bases, with 13 bases separating them. The CDR3 sequence is CASSLSAGLAYEQYF. The DNA of the CDR3 is TGTGCCAGCAGCTTGTCGGCAGGGCTAGCCTACGAGCAGTACTTC.

CDR3: CASSLTQGGDIQYF. Here the CDR3 DNA reads TGCGCCAGCAGCTTGACCCAGGGAGGGGACATTCAGTACTTC. The rearrangement joins TRBV5-1 to TRBJ2-4; 7 nucleotides line up with TRBD2. J gave up 8 bases and V 1 base, and 6 bases lay outside the gene matches. Germline CDR1 reads SGHRS; CDR2 reads YFSETQ. This CDR3 is built from 14 residues.

The CDR3: CASRQGAFVTDTQYF. CDR3 DNA sequence: TGTGCCAGCAGACAGGGGGCGTTTGTCACAGATACGCAGTATTTT. The chain joins TRBV27 to TRBJ2-3, with TRBD1 matching over 9 bases. This CDR3 region has 15 residues. With 6 bases clipped from V and 2 bases from J, the junction kept 6 bases outside the gene matches. CDR1 is MNHEY, CDR2 SMNVEV, per germline (reference sequence).

The rearrangement joins TRBV4-3 to TRBJ2-3, with D possibly being TRBD2 (5 bases). Trimming cost V 0 bases and J 5 bases, with 9 bases left between them. Germline loops: CDR1 LGHNA, CDR2 YSLEER. CDR3 length: 14 residues. The CDR3 DNA sequence: TGCGCCAGCAGCCAAGATAGGGCGGGAGATACGCAGTATTTT. This sequence encodes CASSQDRAGDTQYF.

In its sample, this clone was seen once. The J gene is TRBJ1-4, the V gene TRBV6-5, with D uncertain. Trimming removed 0 bases at V and 8 bases at J, with 10 bases between. CDR3 length equals 14 residues. CDR1 is MNHEY and CDR2 is SVGAGI in the germline V gene. CDR3 sequence (DNA): TGTGCCAGCAGTTACTCGAGGGTGGGGGAAAAACTGTTTTTT. Its translation is CASSYSRVGEKLFF.

The chain joins TRBV7-2 to TRBJ2-3; a possible D gene is TRBD2 (5 bases). The germline V and J ends were trimmed by 1 base and 2 bases, with 7 bases remaining between them. In germline, CDR1 is SGHTA, CDR2 FQGNSA. The CDR3 runs to 14 residues. CDR3: CASSLVDYTDTQYF. The CDR3 region has the DNA TGTGCCAGCAGCTTAGTAGACTACACAGATACGCAGTATTTT. Together with reference TRBV7-2 and TRBJ2-3, the CDR3 gives the full variable domain: GAGVSQSPSNKVTEKGKDVELRCDPISGHTALYWYRQSLGQGLEFLIYFQGNSAPDKSGLPSDRFSAERTGGSVSTLTIQRTQQEDSAVYLCASSLVDYTDTQYFGPGTRLTVL.

CDR3 in amino acids: CASGRINQPQHF. As DNA, the CDR3 is TGTGCCAGCGGAAGGATAAATCAGCCCCAGCATTTT. V and J are TRBV6-1 and TRBJ1-5; D is unclear. The V end lost 8 bases, the J end lost 4 bases, and 9 bases lay between the germline ends. Germline V gene data show CDR1 as MNHNS and CDR2 as SASEGT. The CDR3 spans 12 residues.

The chain couples TRBV11-3 to TRBJ2-3; D not resolved. V lost 6 bases and J 5 bases, leaving 12 bases between the germline ends. Germline assignment: CDR1 SGHNT and CDR2 YENEEA. The CDR3 sequence is 13 residues long. DNA for the CDR3: TGTGCCAGCAGTTCCCTTAGCCGAGATACGCAGTATTTT. Protein product: CASSSLSRDTQYF. The full variable domain, completed using reference TRBV11-3 and TRBJ2-3, is EAGVVQSPRYKIIEKKQPVAFWCNPISGHNTLYWYLQNLGQGPELLIRYENEEAVDDSQLPKDRFSAERLKGVDSTLKIQPAELGDSAVYLCASSSLSRDTQYFGPGTRLTVL.